These 26 T cell receptor beta chains were all obtained from the same sample, sequenced in a study of cytomegalovirus exposure and HLA in healthy donors. In the PCR, 60 Vbeta and 13 Jbeta primers were used. The repertoire was sequenced with immunoSEQ multiplex PCR; TCRdb's copy has only in-frame clones and lacks some. The sample lists about 150,000 clones; just under 80% were seen once. The sample taken for sequencing was PBMCs. All receptors come from a male donor in good health and CMV-seronegative.

This chain links TRBV15 with TRBJ1-3; 7 bases agree with TRBD1. J gave up 4 bases and V 0 bases, and 6 bases lay outside the gene matches. CDR3 length equals 16 residues. Germline values: CDR1 LNHNV, CDR2 YYDKDF (reference sequence). The CDR3 is CATSREIMDRGNTIYF. CDR3 sequence (DNA): TGTGCCACCAGCAGAGAGATTATGGACAGGGGAAACACCATATATTTT.

CDR3 DNA: TGTGCCAGCAGTGAAGGACAGGGCTATGGCTACACCTTC. This encodes CASSEGQGYGYTF. The chain has TRBV6-4 and TRBJ1-2, with 8 bases aligning to TRBD1. The CDR3 has 13 amino acids. Per germline, CDR1 MRHNA and CDR2 SNTAGT. With V trimmed by 3 bases and J by 4 bases, 1 base remained unmatched.

This rearrangement joins TRBV30 to TRBJ2-5; TRBD2 matches at 8 bases. V trimming: 3 bases; J trimming: 0 bases; junction bases outside the gene matches: 3. This CDR3 is 14 amino acids long. Germline CDR1 reads GTSNPN; CDR2 reads SVGIG (reference sequence). The CDR3 nucleotides are TGTGCCTGGAGAGGCGGGGGGCACCAAGAGACCCAGTACTTC. Translation: CAWRGGGHQETQYF.

The V and J genes are TRBV15 and TRBJ2-5; TRBD1 agrees at 7 bases. The CDR3 is made up of 16 amino acids. V lost 1 base, J lost 5 bases, and 10 bases stayed unmatched. CDR1 is LNHNV, CDR2 YYDKDF, per germline (reference sequence). For the CDR3, the DNA is TGTGCCACCAGCAGAGTGAAGGGGGCATCGTTGGAGACCCAGTACTTC. Encoded protein: CATSRVKGASLETQYF.

The chain couples TRBV6-6 to TRBJ1-2; TRBD1 matches at 8 bases. The CDR3 loop spans 13 amino acids. The germline gives CDR1 MNHNY, CDR2 SVGAGI (reference sequence). Trimming took 3 bases from V and 8 from J; bases not matched to a gene: 5. CDR3 bases: TGTGCCAGCAGTTATAACGACAGGGGCGGCTACACCTTC. This translates into CASSYNDRGGYTF.

The chain uses TRBV7-6 and TRBJ1-1; no clear D gene. This CDR3 contains 13 residues. CDR1 is SGHVS and CDR2 is FNYEAQ in the germline V gene. With 2 bases removed from V and 4 bases from J, the gap between germline ends came to 8 bases. Here the CDR3 DNA reads TGTGCCAGCAGCTTATCAACAGTCACTGAAGCTTTCTTT. As protein: CASSLSTVTEAFF.

The chain recombines TRBV7-2 with TRBJ2-5, with 8 bases that match TRBD2. Looked up from germline, CDR1 is SGHTA and CDR2 is FQGNSA. The CDR3 length is 12 residues. V gave up 9 bases and J gave up 9 bases; unmatched junction bases: 9. The CDR3 sequence: CASRTSSEAQYF. The CDR3 region has the DNA TGTGCCAGTCGGACTAGCAGCGAGGCCCAGTACTTC.

The chain has TRBV5-4 and TRBJ2-1; 9 bases are a match to TRBD2. Unmatched junction bases numbered 7, after V lost 0 bases and J lost 9 bases. This CDR3 is built from 15 residues. Germline CDR1 and CDR2: SGHNT and YYREEE (reference sequence). For the CDR3, the DNA is TGTGCCAGCAGCTTGGACCGCGGGGGGGCGGGTGAGCAGTTCTTC. Its protein is CASSLDRGGAGEQFF.

The chain carries TRBV5-6 and TRBJ1-3; D unresolved. This CDR3 has 15 amino acids. V lost 0 bases and J 6 bases, leaving 13 bases between the germline ends. Germline CDR1 and CDR2: SGHDT and YYEEEE. The CDR3 region is CASSLDGGKANTIYF. The CDR3, as DNA: TGTGCCAGCAGCTTGGATGGAGGGAAGGCAAACACCATATATTTT. Full variable domain (remainder filled in from reference TRBV5-6 and TRBJ1-3): DAGVTQSPTHLIKTRGQQVTLRCSPKSGHDTVSWYQQALGQGPQFIFQYYEEEERQRGNFPDRFSGHQFPNYSSELNVNALLLGDSALYLCASSLDGGKANTIYFGEGSWLTVV.

In nucleotides, the CDR3 is TGTGCCAGCAGATTTGGGCAGAGAAATTCACCCCTCCACTTT. Its protein product is CASRFGQRNSPLHF. The J gene is TRBJ1-6, the V gene TRBV27; no reliable D call. CDR3 length equals 14 residues. The V end lost 6 bases, the J end lost 7 bases, and 13 bases lay between the germline ends. Per the germline V gene, CDR1 is MNHEY and CDR2 is SMNVEV (reference sequence).

The chain joins TRBV7-8 to TRBJ1-1, with D perhaps matching TRBD1 (5 bases). The germline V gene encodes CDR1 SGHVS and CDR2 FQNEAQ. Deletions cut 3 bases from V and 11 bases from J, with 13 bases between. CDR3 length: 12 amino acids. The CDR3 DNA follows: TGTGCCAGCAGCTTGACAGCATCCCATGCTTTCTTT. The encoded protein is CASSLTASHAFF.

CDR3 region: CASSLEREQYF. The CDR3 DNA sequence: TGTGCCAGCAGCTTGGAACGGGAGCAGTACTTC. This chain joins TRBV5-6 and TRBJ2-7; D not certain. The V end lost 0 bases, the J end lost 7 bases, and 5 bases lay between the germline ends. The CDR3 sequence is 11 residues long. Germline values: CDR1 SGHDT, CDR2 YYEEEE.

This chain links TRBV9 with TRBJ2-2, with 8 positions matching TRBD2. After removal of 1 base from V and 7 bases from J, the junction contained 6 bases not matched to a gene. The CDR3 extends over 15 amino acids. Per the germline V gene, CDR1 is SGDLS and CDR2 is YYNGEE. CDR3 region: CASSVSGGVVGELFF. Here the CDR3 DNA reads TGTGCCAGCAGCGTAAGCGGGGGAGTCGTCGGGGAGCTGTTTTTT.

The J gene is TRBJ2-7, the V gene TRBV27, with D maybe TRBD1 (7 bases). The CDR3 runs 16 residues. Germline lookup yields CDR1 MNHEY and CDR2 SMNVEV (reference sequence). The V gene lost 2 bases and the J gene lost 5 bases, with 19 bases spanning the gap. CDR3 loop: CASSLTPTGRNHEQYF. CDR3 bases: TGTGCCAGCAGTTTAACCCCGACAGGGAGGAACCACGAGCAGTACTTC.

On this clone: The junction shows a germline mismatch at one end, possibly a read error. CDR3 DNA: TGTTCCAGCAGCTTCAGTTCTAACTATGGCTACACCTTC. This translates into CSSSFSSNYGYTF. V usage is TRBV7-9 and J usage is TRBJ1-2, with no clear D. Looked up from germline, CDR1 is SEHNR and CDR2 is FQNEAQ (reference sequence). The CDR3 is 13 amino acids.

This clone was counted only a few times. V usage is TRBV4-3 and J usage is TRBJ2-5; D might be TRBD2 (7 bases). CDR1 is LGHNA, CDR2 YSLEER, per germline. This CDR3 region has 15 residues. V shed 3 bases and J shed 4 bases, with 15 bases lying between them. The CDR3 nucleotides are TGCGCCAGCAGCCAGGGGGGGGCCGGGGGAGAGACCCAGTACTTC. This sequence encodes CASSQGGAGGETQYF.

The chain employs TRBV18 and TRBJ2-4, with 7 bases identical to TRBD1. CDR1 is KGHSH, CDR2 LQKENI, per germline. The CDR3 totals 13 residues. V was pared by 3 bases and J by 5 bases, with 1 base of the junction left unmatched. The CDR3 nucleotides are TGTGCCAGCTCACCCGGGACAGAAAACATTCAGTACTTC. Protein product: CASSPGTENIQYF.

The gene calls are TRBV10-2 and TRBJ1-5; no clear D. Germline loops: CDR1 WSHSY, CDR2 SAAADI. The V and J ends lost 1 base and 1 base respectively, with 8 bases between them. The CDR3 sequence is 15 residues long. CDR3 sequence: CASSELGGSNQPQHF. In DNA form, the CDR3 reads TGCGCCAGCAGTGAGTTGGGAGGAAGCAATCAGCCCCAGCATTTT.

The gene calls are TRBV7-9 and TRBJ2-3; weak D call: TRBD2 (5 bases). CDR3 length: 13 residues. V was pared by 7 bases and J by 1 base, with 9 bases between. CDR1 is SEHNR, CDR2 FQNEAQ, per germline (reference sequence). CDR3 sequence reads: CASTSRGTDTQYF. In DNA form, the CDR3 reads TGTGCCAGCACCTCGAGGGGCACAGATACGCAGTATTTT.

This clone was observed a few times. The chain has TRBV4-3 and TRBJ1-5; weak D call: TRBD1 (6 bases). Trimming left V 0 bases short and J 7 bases short, with 13 bases between. This CDR3 spans 15 amino acids. Germline V gene lookup returns CDR1 LGHNA and CDR2 YSLEER. CDR3 in DNA: TGCGCCAGCAGCCAAGATCGGGGGGGGCAACAGCCCCAGCATTTT. Amino acids: CASSQDRGGQQPQHF.

The chain couples TRBV11-2 to TRBJ2-2; 14 bases fit TRBD2. The CDR3 is 17 residues long. Germline V lookup: CDR1 SGHAT, CDR2 FQNNGV. The J segment lost 1 base and the V segment lost 4 bases, leaving 2 bases of the junction unmatched. CDR3 sequence: CASSSTSGGVNTGELFF. The CDR3 DNA reads as TGTGCCAGCAGCTCGACTAGCGGGGGGGTGAACACCGGGGAGCTGTTTTTT.

V gene TRBV18 combines with J gene TRBJ2-3, with a weak D call TRBD1 (5 bases). CDR3 length: 14 amino acids. With 0 bases removed from V and 5 bases from J, the gap between germline ends came to 9 bases. In germline, CDR1 is KGHSH, CDR2 LQKENI. The CDR3 DNA reads as TGTGCCAGCTCACCACCGGCAGGGTTAGATACGCAGTATTTT. Translated: CASSPPAGLDTQYF.

The chain has TRBV14 and TRBJ2-1; the D gene is possibly TRBD1 (7 bases). The V gene lost 5 bases and the J gene lost 0 bases, with 11 bases spanning the gap. There are 15 residues in the CDR3. Germline values: CDR1 SGHDN, CDR2 FVKESK. CDR3 in DNA: TGTGCCAGCAGCGCAGGGGGGAGCTCCTACAATGAGCAGTTCTTC. As protein: CASSAGGSSYNEQFF.

The chain uses TRBV4-2 and TRBJ2-2; TRBD1 matches 9 bases. This CDR3 spans 16 amino acids. Germline CDR1 LGHNA, CDR2 YNFKEQ. Trimming took 4 bases from V and 6 from J; bases not matched to a gene: 9. The CDR3 DNA reads as TGTGCCAGCAGCCGACCCGGGACAGGGCAAGCCGGGGAGCTGTTTTTT. It is translated as CASSRPGTGQAGELFF.

The table lists this clone with a few counts. The chain links TRBV6-6 to TRBJ1-2; TRBD1 is a possible D gene (6 bases). V gave up 6 bases and J gave up 7 bases, with 24 bases separating them. From germline, CDR1 is MNHNY and CDR2 SVGAGI (reference sequence). The CDR3 runs to 16 residues. Here the CDR3 DNA reads TGTGCCAGCAGCCTGCGGGGGCAGGCCCCCCGGGGTGGCTACACCTTC. This gives the protein CASSLRGQAPRGGYTF.

The chain combines TRBV2 with TRBJ2-3; TRBD1 agrees at 9 bases. The CDR3 is 16 residues long. Trimming cost V 6 bases and J 1 base; bases outside gene matches: 8. Germline V gene data show CDR1 as SNHLY and CDR2 as FYNNEI. As DNA, the CDR3 is TGTGCCAGCAGGGGGGGGAGACAGGGGGGCACAGATACGCAGTATTTT. Translated, it gives CASRGGRQGGTDTQYF. The complete variable domain, with remaining parts taken from reference TRBV2 and TRBJ2-3, reads EPEVTQTPSHQVTQMGQEVILRCVPISNHLYFYWYRQILGQKVEFLVSFYNNEISEKSEIFDDQFSVERPDGSNFTLKIRSTKLEDSAMYFCASRGGRQGGTDTQYFGPGTRLTVL.